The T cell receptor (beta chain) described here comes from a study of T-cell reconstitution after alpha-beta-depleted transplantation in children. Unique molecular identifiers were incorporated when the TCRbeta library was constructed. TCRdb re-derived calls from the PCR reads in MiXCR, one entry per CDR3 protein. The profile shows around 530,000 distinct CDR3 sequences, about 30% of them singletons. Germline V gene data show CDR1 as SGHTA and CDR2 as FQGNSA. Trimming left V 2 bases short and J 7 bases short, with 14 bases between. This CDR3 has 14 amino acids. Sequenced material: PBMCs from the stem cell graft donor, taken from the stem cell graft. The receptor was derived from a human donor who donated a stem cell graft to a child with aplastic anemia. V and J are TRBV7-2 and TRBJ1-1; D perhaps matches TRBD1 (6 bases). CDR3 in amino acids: CASSLKPGAIEAFF. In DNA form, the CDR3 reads TGTGCCAGCAGCTTAAAGCCGGGGGCGATTGAAGCTTTCTTT.